These T cell receptor beta chains were read from a single sample in a study of cytomegalovirus exposure and HLA in healthy donors. Sequencing used immunoSEQ multiplex PCR; TCRdb keeps in-frame clones, though not all of them. The profile shows more than 100,000 clones, roughly 80% of them singletons. What was sequenced was PBMCs. The receptors were gathered from a man aged 25 to 40 in good health and CMV-seronegative. CDR3s include the opening cysteine and the closing phenylalanine or tryptophan. Fields, in order: J gene, D gene, V gene, CDR3 protein. D genes are given only for firm matches.

J gene: TRBJ2-2; D gene: NA; V gene: TRBV5-6; CDR3 protein: CASSLVLSGGKTGELFF
J gene: TRBJ1-2; D gene: TRBD1; V gene: TRBV29-1; CDR3 protein: CSVERDRGYGYTF
J gene: TRBJ1-2; D gene: NA; V gene: TRBV2; CDR3 protein: CASSDRAGSLPF
J gene: TRBJ2-6; D gene: NA; V gene: TRBV6-5; CDR3 protein: CASSYRGDGANVLTF
J gene: TRBJ2-7; D gene: NA; V gene: TRBV4-1; CDR3 protein: CASSQGMSGPYEQYF
J gene: TRBJ2-7; D gene: TRBD2; V gene: TRBV28; CDR3 protein: CASSLIPGGVSYEQYF
J gene: TRBJ2-1; D gene: NA; V gene: TRBV5-8; CDR3 protein: CASSGALEQFF
J gene: TRBJ1-3; D gene: TRBD1; V gene: TRBV28; CDR3 protein: CASSSPAGGYSGNTIYF
J gene: TRBJ2-5; D gene: TRBD1; V gene: TRBV2; CDR3 protein: CASSAGQGYPSQETQYF
J gene: TRBJ2-1; D gene: NA; V gene: TRBV2; CDR3 protein: CASRGREQFF
J gene: TRBJ1-1; D gene: TRBD1; V gene: TRBV10-3; CDR3 protein: CAISDGQGTTQGGLKTEAFF
J gene: TRBJ2-1; D gene: TRBD1; V gene: TRBV28; CDR3 protein: CASSQQQGGNEQFF
J gene: TRBJ2-3; D gene: NA; V gene: TRBV5-1; CDR3 protein: CASKNRASSTDTQYF
J gene: TRBJ1-1; D gene: NA; V gene: TRBV19; CDR3 protein: CASSLDRGEAFF
J gene: TRBJ1-5; D gene: TRBD1; V gene: TRBV2; CDR3 protein: CASSGGGYSNQPQHF
J gene: TRBJ1-2; D gene: NA; V gene: TRBV5-1; CDR3 protein: CASSLATEANYGYTF
J gene: TRBJ2-3; D gene: TRBD1; V gene: TRBV5-1; CDR3 protein: CASSRSVTGITDTQYF
J gene: TRBJ2-5; D gene: NA; V gene: TRBV5-6; CDR3 protein: CASSFAGALMETQYF
J gene: TRBJ2-5; D gene: NA; V gene: TRBV7-2; CDR3 protein: CASSVQPGYGRQYF
J gene: TRBJ2-7; D gene: TRBD1; V gene: TRBV6-6; CDR3 protein: CASGDSSYEQYF
J gene: TRBJ2-1; D gene: NA; V gene: TRBV7-2; CDR3 protein: CASSSARSYNEQFF
J gene: TRBJ1-1; D gene: TRBD1; V gene: TRBV7-9; CDR3 protein: CASSGYSRGVTEAFF
J gene: TRBJ2-7; D gene: NA; V gene: TRBV18; CDR3 protein: CASSPRGGAEQYF
J gene: TRBJ2-1; D gene: TRBD2; V gene: TRBV15; CDR3 protein: CATSSRGGARVDEQFF
J gene: NA; D gene: NA; V gene: TRBV21-1; CDR3 protein: CASRTPIPKTDPTSSTEHDEQYF
J gene: TRBJ1-6; D gene: NA; V gene: TRBV4-1; CDR3 protein: CASSQDSRNSPLHF
J gene: TRBJ1-2; D gene: NA; V gene: TRBV7-9; CDR3 protein: CASSLDAGDGYTF
J gene: TRBJ2-3; D gene: NA; V gene: TRBV6-5; CDR3 protein: CASSYRGPGDTQYF
J gene: TRBJ2-2; D gene: TRBD1; V gene: TRBV6-5; CDR3 protein: CASTLGQGQTGELFF
J gene: TRBJ2-5; D gene: TRBD2; V gene: TRBV11-2; CDR3 protein: CASSLDYARGGSGERETQYF
J gene: TRBJ2-2; D gene: TRBD2; V gene: TRBV5-4; CDR3 protein: CASSPGGYTGELFF
J gene: TRBJ2-3; D gene: TRBD1; V gene: TRBV5-1; CDR3 protein: CASSLSQGVGDTQYF
J gene: TRBJ1-1; D gene: TRBD1; V gene: TRBV6-1; CDR3 protein: CASSDRQGNTEAFF
J gene: TRBJ2-3; D gene: TRBD2; V gene: TRBV13; CDR3 protein: CASSLKSGGSLSTDTQYF
J gene: TRBJ2-1; D gene: NA; V gene: TRBV27; CDR3 protein: CASSLGRYNEQFF
J gene: TRBJ2-5; D gene: NA; V gene: TRBV19; CDR3 protein: CASSTTSLLAETQYF
J gene: TRBJ1-3; D gene: NA; V gene: TRBV28; CDR3 protein: CASSLSGYGNTIYF
J gene: TRBJ1-5; D gene: TRBD1; V gene: TRBV7-2; CDR3 protein: CASSFFPGQGNQPQHF
J gene: TRBJ2-1; D gene: NA; V gene: TRBV4-3; CDR3 protein: CASSPIPGSVQFF
J gene: TRBJ2-2; D gene: NA; V gene: TRBV5-1; CDR3 protein: CASSLDGTNTGELFF
J gene: TRBJ1-4; D gene: TRBD1; V gene: TRBV5-4; CDR3 protein: CASSFDRGSEKLFF
J gene: TRBJ2-6; D gene: TRBD1; V gene: TRBV5-6; CDR3 protein: CASSLPRGLAGANGLTF
J gene: TRBJ2-3; D gene: TRBD2; V gene: TRBV10-3; CDR3 protein: CAIRSASGDTDTQYF
J gene: TRBJ2-1; D gene: NA; V gene: TRBV5-1; CDR3 protein: CASSPEGGGGSYNEQFF
J gene: TRBJ1-1; D gene: NA; V gene: TRBV5-1; CDR3 protein: CASSLMEGGGLEAFF
J gene: TRBJ2-1; D gene: TRBD1; V gene: TRBV29-1; CDR3 protein: CSSGTGPYNEQFF
J gene: TRBJ2-3; D gene: TRBD2; V gene: TRBV18; CDR3 protein: CASWAPRGGGYGDTQYF
J gene: TRBJ2-7; D gene: NA; V gene: TRBV14; CDR3 protein: CASSPLGQLEYF